Reported below is one TCR beta chain. The data were obtained in a study of blood T cell repertoires in COVID-19. At the level of the study: Acute and convalescent COVID-19 specimens originated in the United States, Italy and Spain. Sources were T cells, B-cell-depleted T cells, or PBMCs; the material itself was cDNA or gDNA.

The V gene lost 0 bases and the J gene lost 7 bases, with 17 bases spanning the gap. Germline V gene data show CDR1 as SGHRS and CDR2 as YFSETQ. The CDR3 has 17 residues. The protocol was immunoSEQ multiplex PCR, while the TCRdb copy is restricted to in-frame clones and leaves out a portion. The sample consists of 200,000 to 250,000 clones, about 91% of them appearing once. Enrolled through a virtual design, the participants were between about 18 and 89 years of age and came from under 25 US areas. Cohorts were assigned according to the clinical history that participants reported. This rearrangement joins TRBV5-1 to TRBJ1-6; possible D gene TRBD1, 6 bases. Material: PBMCs or T cells enriched from blood (not recorded which). The origin of this receptor is a woman in her twenties or thirties with acute COVID-19. The CDR3 nucleotides read TGCGCCAGCAGCTTGGAAGCAGGGGCGGATGTAAATTCACCCCTCCACTTT. This encodes CASSLEAGADVNSPLHF.